This T cell receptor beta chain was captured in a study of human T cells and chemical hapten exposure. CDR3 length: 18 amino acids. This clonotype appeared a few times. Its specificity is not known. Study observations and caveats: Patch test scores rose with PT1 expanded TCR counts, a positive correlation. Sensitizing to DPC left TCRs with a frequency above 1 in 1000 unaltered. Given that the donors had alopecia, their immune response may differ from that seen in healthy people.

The authors' processing: Sequenced samples showed a median of approximately 96,000 TCRs each, with counts running from around 24,000 to 710,000. In TCRdb, the RACE reads were re-called with MiXCR into one record per CDR3 protein. The V and J calls were determined by TCRdb, not by the authors. This sample carries about 190,000 distinct CDR3 sequences, 24% of them seen once, and the ten largest clones take 2% to 3%. Described time point: patch test 3, about 24 weeks after DPC sensitization. Treatment: therapeutic diphenylcyclopropenone sensitization with weekly scalp DPC. The J gene is TRBJ2-7, the V gene TRBV21-1; the DNA was not used to check the table's D call, TRBD1. TRBV21-1 corresponds to a pseudogene. The source is a woman aged 40 to 50 with alopecia areata. Some clones in this sample may be carry-over from other donors' samples. The sequences come from whole blood, collected in connection with sensitization to the hapten diphenylcyclopropenone (DPC). The CDR3 DNA follows: TGTGCCAGCAGCACGTCCCGGGACGGTAACGGTAGCTCCTACGAGCAGTACTTC. Its translation is CASSTSRDGNGSSYEQYF.